The 2 T cell receptor beta chains given below trace back to one sample, sequenced in a study of spatial heterogeneity in lung cancer (dated by TCRdb to the late 2010s). Interpreted using the paper, the time point label stands for: sample taken at primary tumor resection. TCR sequencing used whole RNA extracted from tumor and nontumor lung tissue, or from cryopreserved PBMC samples, without cell sorting. The library was generated by 5' RACE. TCRdb shows the sequencer as NextSeq 500. TCRdb passed the public sequencing reads through fastp at Q25 and MiXCR, retaining productive beta sequences. Each CDR3 protein gets just one entry, which takes the most common genes and DNA from the rows behind it. The sample includes roughly 91,000 distinct CDR3 sequences, with about 20% observed a single time. The top ten clonotypes cover 6.2% of the sample. The material was PBMCs, obtained at surgery. The receptors were gathered from a male donor with early-stage non-small cell lung cancer.

Concerning this clonotype: Since no conserved phenylalanine or tryptophan closes the CDR3, a read error is the likely cause. V gene TRBV12-3 or TRBV12-4 combines with J gene TRBJ2-7; D could derive from TRBD1 or TRBD2 (6 bases each). V lost 5 bases to trimming and J lost 3 bases, with 11 bases between them. CDR3 length: 13 amino acids. CDR3 DNA: TGTGCCAGCAGTCCCGGGGGACACTACGAGCAGTACTCC. Translation: CASSPGGHYEQYS.

The chain couples TRBV29-1 to TRBJ2-1, with D perhaps TRBD2 (5 bases). Germline CDR1 and CDR2: SQVTM and ANQGSEA. V dropped 6 bases and J dropped 0 bases, with 15 bases sitting between them. This CDR3 contains 15 residues. The CDR3 DNA reads TGCAGCGTGAGAGGAGGACTCAGCTCCTACAATGAGCAGTTCTTC. This encodes CSVRGGLSSYNEQFF.